The 25 T cell receptor beta chains presented below share a single source sample, sequenced in a study of neoadjuvant anti-PD-1 for oral cavity cancer. Repertoires were generated with immunoSEQ multiplex PCR, while TCRdb's copy carries only in-frame clones and drops some. The data contain thousands of clones, around 63% of them singletons. Stated time point: after neoadjuvant nivolumab, at surgical resection. The sequenced sample was PBMCs, obtained after nivolumab (anti-PD-1) treatment. The source of these receptors is a person between 40 and 85 years old with oral cavity squamous cell carcinoma.

The chain combines TRBV6-6 with TRBJ1-6, with 8 positions matching TRBD1. The CDR3 consists of 16 residues. V gave up 3 bases and J gave up 7 bases; unmatched junction bases: 8. In germline, CDR1 is MNHNY, CDR2 SVGAGI (reference sequence). The CDR3 loop reads CASSYYPGQANSPLHF. CDR3 DNA: TGTGCCAGCAGTTATTACCCGGGACAGGCCAATTCACCCCTCCACTTT.

The V and J genes are TRBV2 and TRBJ2-6; D not certain. The CDR3 loop spans 15 amino acids. Trimming took off 2 bases at V and 6 bases at J, with 11 bases between the two ends. Germline CDR1 is SNHLY and CDR2 is FYNNEI. In nucleotides, the CDR3 is TGTGCCAGCAGTGAAATCCGAAGTTTGGCCAACGTCCTGACTTTC. Translated: CASSEIRSLANVLTF.

The chain couples TRBV19 to TRBJ1-1, with a tentative D call TRBD1 (5 bases). This CDR3 has 12 residues. In germline, CDR1 is LNHDA, CDR2 SQIVND (reference sequence). The V and J ends lost 4 bases and 6 bases respectively, with 9 bases between them. DNA for the CDR3: TGTGCCAGTAGTACCCAGGGAGCTGAAGCTTTCTTT. Protein product: CASSTQGAEAFF.

In this sample, this clone turned up a few times. The rearrangement links TRBV5-1 to TRBJ1-1; a possible D gene is TRBD1 (5 bases). Germline values: CDR1 SGHRS, CDR2 YFSETQ. The CDR3 is 13 amino acids. Trimming pared 7 bases from V and 11 bases from J, leaving 21 bases between. The CDR3 reads CASGMTQDGIAFF. The DNA of the CDR3 is TGCGCCAGCGGGATGACACAGGACGGTATTGCTTTCTTT.

This rearrangement joins TRBV9 to TRBJ2-7; D ambiguous. Germline V gene data show CDR1 as SGDLS and CDR2 as YYNGEE. The CDR3 runs 14 residues. V was shortened by 4 bases and J by 2 bases, with 13 bases between the two germline ends. Here the CDR3 reads CASSPMDRAYEQYF. The CDR3 DNA reads as TGTGCCAGCAGCCCAATGGACCGAGCCTACGAGCAGTACTTC.

The gene calls are TRBV4-3 and TRBJ1-1, with 9 bases identical to TRBD1. The CDR3 spans 14 residues. Trimming took 2 bases from V and 8 from J; bases not matched to a gene: 6. Germline V gene lookup returns CDR1 LGHNA and CDR2 YSLEER. The CDR3 loop is CASSQQTGGWEAFF. CDR3 DNA: TGCGCCAGCAGCCAACAAACAGGGGGCTGGGAAGCTTTCTTT.

In its sample, this clone was seen once. V usage is TRBV2 and J usage is TRBJ1-1, with TRBD1 matching over 8 bases. Germline CDR1 is SNHLY and CDR2 is FYNNEI. The CDR3 is 14 residues long. The V and J ends lost 4 bases and 6 bases, in that order; junction bases with no gene match: 7. The CDR3 bases are TGTGCCAGCAGTGGGGTCAGGGGGCGGGCTGAAGCTTTCTTT. It encodes CASSGVRGRAEAFF.

The chain links TRBV7-9 to TRBJ1-2; 8 bases are shared with TRBD1. V gave up 5 bases and J gave up 7 bases; unmatched junction bases: 3. Looked up from germline, CDR1 is SEHNR and CDR2 is FQNEAQ (reference sequence). The CDR3 runs to 12 residues. The CDR3 DNA follows: TGTGCCAGCAGCATCGGACAGGGTGGCTACACCTTC. This sequence encodes CASSIGQGGYTF.

The chain is built from TRBV5-8 and TRBJ2-3; TRBD1 matches at 7 bases. With V trimmed by 2 bases and J by 1 base, 4 bases remained unmatched. This CDR3 spans 15 amino acids. Germline V gene data show CDR1 as SGHTS and CDR2 as YDEGEE. The CDR3 DNA reads TGTGCCAGCAGCTTCGAAGGACAGGGCACAGATACGCAGTATTTT. It encodes CASSFEGQGTDTQYF.

V usage is TRBV5-1 and J usage is TRBJ2-2; a possible D gene is TRBD2 (6 bases). Between the trimmed V and J ends, which lost 2 bases and 7 bases, there was a span of 9 bases. CDR3 size: 13 residues. In germline, CDR1 is SGHRS, CDR2 YFSETQ. The CDR3: CASSFQGGGELFF. The DNA for the CDR3 is TGCGCCAGCAGCTTCCAGGGAGGCGGGGAGCTGTTTTTT.

This clone was counted between two and nine times. This chain joins TRBV7-2 and TRBJ2-7; tentatively, D is TRBD2 (6 bases). V lost 6 bases and J lost 1, with 10 bases in between. The CDR3 runs 13 residues. The V gene's germline CDR1 is SGHTA and CDR2 FQGNSA. CDR3: CASRLGGSYEQYF. The CDR3 nucleotides read TGTGCCAGCAGACTCGGGGGTTCCTACGAGCAGTACTTC.

The chain has TRBV10-3 and TRBJ1-1; perhaps TRBD1 as D (5 bases). CDR3 length equals 14 residues. The germline V gene has CDR1 ENHRY and CDR2 SYGVKD. V was shortened by 7 bases and J by 5 bases, with 17 bases between the two germline ends. DNA for the CDR3: TGTGCCATCAACTACGGTGGGGGGGGGACTGAAGCTTTCTTT. As protein: CAINYGGGGTEAFF.

V and J are TRBV19 and TRBJ2-7, with 9 bases fitting TRBD1. J lost 6 bases, V lost 6 bases, and 9 bases had no gene match. CDR1 is LNHDA and CDR2 is SQIVND in the germline V gene (reference sequence). This CDR3 region has 14 residues. CDR3 loop: CASSLGTGLSEQYF. CDR3 DNA: TGTGCCAGTAGCCTCGGGACAGGGTTGAGCGAGCAGTACTTC.

The V and J genes are TRBV5-1 and TRBJ2-1; tentative D call: TRBD1 (5 bases). This CDR3 contains 17 residues. V was pared by 0 bases and J by 1 base, with 14 bases between. Per germline, CDR1 SGHRS and CDR2 YFSETQ. The CDR3 DNA reads as TGCGCCAGCAGCTTGGTATGGGGCAGGGTGTCCTACAATGAGCAGTTCTTC. Translating it yields CASSLVWGRVSYNEQFF.

The chain recombines TRBV15 with TRBJ2-3; possible D gene TRBD1, 6 bases. This CDR3 contains 15 residues. The germline gives CDR1 LNHNV, CDR2 YYDKDF (reference sequence). V was cut by 5 bases and J by 0 bases, with 12 bases left in between. CDR3 sequence reads: CATSQGTYSTDTQYF. For the CDR3, the DNA is TGTGCCACCAGCCAGGGGACCTATAGCACAGATACGCAGTATTTT.

The chain uses TRBV6-6 and TRBJ1-6, with 8 bases identical to TRBD1. CDR1 is MNHNY, CDR2 SVGAGI, per germline (reference sequence). The ends lost 4 bases at V and 10 bases at J; junction bases unmatched: 6. The CDR3 is 14 amino acids. This CDR3 is CASSSDRARSPLHF. The CDR3 DNA reads as TGTGCCAGCAGTTCGGACAGGGCACGGTCACCCCTCCACTTT.

This clone was counted only a few times. The chain recombines TRBV11-2 with TRBJ1-2; TRBD1 matches at 10 bases. The V gene's germline CDR1 is SGHAT and CDR2 FQNNGV. V gave up 1 base and J gave up 4 bases; unmatched junction bases: 6. The CDR3 length is 16 residues. CDR3 sequence: CASSLGRGQGGYGYTF. CDR3 DNA sequence: TGTGCCAGCAGCTTAGGCCGTGGACAGGGGGGCTATGGCTACACCTTC.

The V and J genes are TRBV4-1 and TRBJ1-5, with D unresolved. The V end lost 2 bases, the J end lost 0 bases, and 8 bases lay between the germline ends. This CDR3 has 15 amino acids. Germline CDR1 is MGHRA and CDR2 is YSYEKL. The CDR3: CASSQFDNSNQPQHF. CDR3 nucleotide sequence: TGCGCCAGCAGCCAATTTGACAATAGCAATCAGCCCCAGCATTTT.

The rearrangement uses TRBV4-3 and TRBJ1-5; D remains unclear. Per the germline V gene, CDR1 is LGHNA and CDR2 is YSLEER. CDR3 length: 16 residues. V was clipped by 1 base and J by 6 bases, with 16 bases between them. The CDR3 nucleotides are TGCGCCAGCAGCCAAGGATTGAATCCCCCGGGTCAGCCCCAGCATTTT. Residues: CASSQGLNPPGQPQHF.

The CDR3 protein is CASSLSETGLTPYF. The CDR3 coding sequence is TGTGCCAGCAGTTTATCCGAGACAGGGCTGACACCGTACTTC. This sequence joins TRBV28 and TRBJ2-7, with 7 bases that match TRBD1. This CDR3 contains 14 residues. V gave up 1 base and J gave up 12 bases; unmatched junction bases: 12. The germline V gene encodes CDR1 MDHEN and CDR2 SYDVKM.

V gene TRBV7-9 combines with J gene TRBJ1-2; perhaps TRBD1 as D (5 bases). The V gene's germline CDR1 is SEHNR and CDR2 FQNEAQ (reference sequence). The CDR3 has 13 amino acids. Between the trimmed V and J ends, which lost 2 bases and 6 bases, there was a span of 10 bases. CDR3 sequence (DNA): TGTGCCAGCAGCTTAACAGGAACTGATGGCTACACCTTC. Translated: CASSLTGTDGYTF.

The V gene is TRBV2, the J gene TRBJ2-7; no clear D. Germline lookup yields CDR1 SNHLY and CDR2 FYNNEI. The CDR3 contains 11 residues. With 4 bases removed from V and 3 bases from J, the gap between germline ends came to 4 bases. CDR3 bases: TGTGCCAGCAGTGTCTTCTACGAGCAGTACTTC. Protein: CASSVFYEQYF. Full variable domain (remainder filled in from reference TRBV2 and TRBJ2-7): EPEVTQTPSHQVTQMGQEVILRCVPISNHLYFYWYRQILGQKVEFLVSFYNNEISEKSEIFDDQFSVERPDGSNFTLKIRSTKLEDSAMYFCASSVFYEQYFGPGTRLTVT.

The chain joins TRBV6-6 to TRBJ2-7, with 11 bases lining up with TRBD1. V dropped 0 bases and J dropped 4; count of bases not matched to a gene: 2. Germline-derived CDR1 and CDR2 are MNHNY and SVGAGI (reference sequence). The CDR3 length is 15 residues. The CDR3 loop reads CASSYSGTGGYEQYF. The CDR3 bases are TGTGCCAGCAGTTACTCTGGGACAGGGGGGTACGAGCAGTACTTC.

V and J are TRBV15 and TRBJ1-3; possible D gene TRBD1, 5 bases. Germline lookup yields CDR1 LNHNV and CDR2 YYDKDF (reference sequence). The CDR3 has 15 amino acids. V lost 2 bases to trimming and J lost 6 bases, with 14 bases between them. The CDR3 DNA sequence: TGTGCCACCAGCAGACTTAGGGGTGCGGCAAACACCATATATTTT. It encodes CATSRLRGAANTIYF.

The J gene is TRBJ2-1, the V gene TRBV6-5; 9 bases line up with TRBD1. Germline CDR1 and CDR2: MNHEY and SVGAGI. This CDR3 has 14 amino acids. The V segment lost 5 bases and the J segment 8 bases; nucleotides outside the gene matches: 7. Written as DNA, the CDR3 is TGTGCCAGCAGTGGAGGGACAGGGATCGATGAGCAGTTCTTC. Its protein product is CASSGGTGIDEQFF.